Listed below are T cell receptor beta chains from one sample, sequenced in a study of OX40 agonist ivuxolimab in advanced cancers. Profiled with immunoSEQ multiplex PCR; TCRdb holds only in-frame clones, not every one. Of approximately 81,000 clones in the sample, around 87% were seen once. The material was CD4+ or CD8+ T cells sorted from blood, obtained in a trial of the OX40 agonist ivuxolimab. Source of these receptors: an adult with an advanced solid tumor such as melanoma, head and neck, liver or kidney cancer. Each CDR3 is given with its conserved first and last residue. D genes are given only for firm matches. A row's size may be missing; if present it is once, few, many or a size class.

d_call	j_call	v_call	clone_size	cdr3_aa	cdr3_nt
-	TRBJ1-1	TRBV7-2	-	CASSLRGSSTEAFF	TGTGCCAGCAGCTTAAGAGGTAGTAGCACTGAAGCTTTCTTT
-	TRBJ1-2	TRBV29-1	-	CSVWGDTGLRYGYTF	TGCAGCGTCTGGGGGGACACGGGGCTTCGGTATGGCTACACCTTC
-	TRBJ1-6	TRBV5-5	-	CASSLEGSSSYNSPLHF	TGTGCCAGCAGCTTGGAGGGGTCGAGCTCCTATAATTCACCCCTCCACTTT
TRBD2	TRBJ2-7	TRBV5-6	once	CASSPPEAGLAAYEQYF	TGTGCCAGCAGCCCACCCGAGGCGGGACTAGCGGCGTACGAGCAGTACTTC
-	TRBJ1-2	TRBV4-1	-	CASSQVLGSVKGNYGYTF	TGCGCCAGCAGCCAAGTATTAGGCTCCGTTAAGGGGAACTATGGCTACACCTTC
-	TRBJ2-2	TRBV19	-	CASRGRGATGELFF	TGTGCCAGTAGGGGGCGGGGAGCCACCGGGGAGCTGTTTTTT
-	TRBJ1-3	TRBV2	-	CASSKESSGNTIYF	TGTGCCAGCAGTAAGGAGAGCTCTGGAAACACCATATATTTT
-	TRBJ1-1	TRBV5-6	-	CASSLRQEAFF	TGTGCCAGCAGCTTGCGCCAGGAAGCTTTCTTT
-	TRBJ2-1	TRBV5-1	-	CASSLSDDNEQFF	TGCGCCAGCAGCTTGAGCGACGACAATGAGCAGTTCTTC
-	TRBJ2-1	TRBV7-2	-	CASSFSRVSGQFF	TGTGCCAGCAGCTTTAGCCGGGTTAGCGGGCAGTTCTTC
-	TRBJ1-4	TRBV9	-	CASSVDYRFNEKLFF	TGTGCCAGCAGCGTAGATTATAGATTTAATGAAAAACTGTTTTTT
-	TRBJ2-1	TRBV7-2	-	CASSPRLTINEQFF	TGTGCCAGCAGCCCCCGCTTGACGATCAATGAGCAGTTCTTC
-	TRBJ1-1	TRBV7-6	once	CASKPRTHWDTEAFF	TGTGCCAGCAAACCCCGGACTCACTGGGACACTGAAGCTTTCTTT
TRBD2	TRBJ2-4	TRBV19	-	CASSMPASGGNIQYF	TGTGCCAGTAGTATGCCGGCTAGCGGGGGGAACATTCAGTACTTC
TRBD1	TRBJ1-2	TRBV30	once	CAWTGTGLNYGYTF	TGTGCCTGGACCGGGACAGGGCTTAACTATGGCTACACCTTC
-	TRBJ2-2	TRBV5-4	-	CASSTGHANTGELFF	TGTGCCAGCAGCACGGGACACGCGAACACCGGGGAGCTGTTTTTT
-	TRBJ2-3	TRBV7-2	-	CASSFRAGPTATDTQYF	TGTGCCAGCAGCTTCCGAGCCGGGCCCACGGCCACAGATACGCAGTATTTT
TRBD2	TRBJ2-7	TRBV4-3	-	CASSQDSGLAGVSYEQYF	TGCGCCAGCAGCCAAGATTCGGGACTAGCGGGCGTTTCCTACGAGCAGTACTTC
-	TRBJ2-1	TRBV30	-	CAWSAMHNEQFF	TGTGCCTGGAGTGCAATGCACAATGAGCAGTTCTTC
-	TRBJ2-7	TRBV5-4	-	CASSLEGGAYEQYF	TGTGCCAGCAGCTTGGAAGGGGGAGCCTACGAGCAGTACTTC
-	TRBJ1-2	TRBV30	-	CAWNPMTESGGYTF	TGTGCCTGGAACCCGATGACGGAATCAGGGGGCTACACCTTC
-	TRBJ1-5	TRBV19	-	CASRGDYSNQPQHF	TGTGCCAGTAGAGGGGACTATAGCAATCAGCCCCAGCATTTT
TRBD1	TRBJ1-6	TRBV2	-	CASTEDRSWPSPLHF	TGTGCCAGCACTGAGGACAGGTCCTGGCCTTCACCCCTCCACTTT
-	TRBJ2-5	TRBV25-1	-	CASSENTRRLETQYF	TGTGCCAGCAGTGAAAACACTAGGAGACTTGAGACCCAGTACTTC
TRBD2	TRBJ2-1	TRBV28	-	CAVGRGWTPQQFF	TGTGCCGTTGGGCGGGGGTGGACCCCTCAGCAGTTCTTC
-	TRBJ1-5	TRBV19	-	CASSISRDQPQHF	TGTGCCAGTAGTATATCCAGGGATCAGCCCCAGCATTTT
TRBD2	TRBJ2-1	TRBV9	-	CASSVSGNSYNEQFF	TGTGCCAGCAGCGTGAGCGGGAACTCCTACAATGAGCAGTTCTTC
-	TRBJ2-5	TRBV7-6	once	CASSLTGGRVETQYF	TGTGCCAGCAGCTTAACCGGGGGGCGTGTTGAGACCCAGTACTTC
-	TRBJ1-1	TRBV6-6	-	CASRGPNTEAFF	TGTGCCAGCAGGGGACCAAACACTGAAGCTTTCTTT
-	TRBJ2-6	TRBV5-4	-	CASSIGQHGANVLTF	TGTGCCAGCAGCATCGGACAGCACGGGGCCAACGTCCTGACTTTC
-	TRBJ2-3	TRBV11-3	-	CASSLGRGRTDTQYF	TGTGCCAGCAGCTTAGGGAGGGGCCGCACAGATACGCAGTATTTT
-	TRBJ2-1	TRBV4-1	-	CASSQVGAPGDEQFF	TGCGCCAGCAGCCAAGTCGGGGCCCCAGGCGATGAGCAGTTCTTC
TRBD1	TRBJ1-6	TRBV5-1	-	CASSDGRQGGSPLHF	TGCGCCAGCAGCGACGGACGACAGGGAGGTTCACCCCTCCACTTT
-	TRBJ2-7	TRBV5-5	-	CASSFRTDSYEQYF	TGTGCCAGCAGCTTTCGGACAGACTCCTACGAGCAGTACTTC
-	TRBJ2-7	TRBV21-1	few	CASSKGRYSYKITYEQYF	TGTGCCAGCAGCAAAGGTCGGTACAGCTACAAGATCACCTACGAGCAGTACTTC
-	TRBJ2-2	TRBV5-4	-	CASSLSSITGELFF	TGTGCCAGCAGCCTGAGCTCGATCACCGGGGAGCTGTTTTTT